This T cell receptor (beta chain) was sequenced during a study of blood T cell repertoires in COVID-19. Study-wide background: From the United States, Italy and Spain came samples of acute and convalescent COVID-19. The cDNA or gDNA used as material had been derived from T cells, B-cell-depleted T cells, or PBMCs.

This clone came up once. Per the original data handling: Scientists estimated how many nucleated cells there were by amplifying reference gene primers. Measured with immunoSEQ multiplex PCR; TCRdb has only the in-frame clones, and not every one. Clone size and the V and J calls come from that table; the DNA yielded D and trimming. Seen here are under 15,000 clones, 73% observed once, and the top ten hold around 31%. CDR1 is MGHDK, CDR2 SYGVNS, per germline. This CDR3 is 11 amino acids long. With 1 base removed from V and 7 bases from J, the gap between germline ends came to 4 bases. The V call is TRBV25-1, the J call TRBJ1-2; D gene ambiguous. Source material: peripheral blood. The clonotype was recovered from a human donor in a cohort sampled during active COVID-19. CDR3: CASSESVGYTF. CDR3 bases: TGTGCCAGCAGTGAATCGGTTGGCTACACCTTC.